What follows are 17 T cell receptor beta chains derived from one specimen sequenced in a study of kidney transplant recipient with SARS-CoV-2 infection (dated by TCRdb to the early 2020s). The sequencer was an Illumina MiSeq. The public reads were quality trimmed at Q25 with fastp and then assembled into clones with MiXCR by TCRdb, keeping productive beta chains. Rows with a matching CDR3 protein are joined into one entry that keeps the most common DNA and genes. This sample is represented by approximately 250,000 distinct CDR3 sequences; 25% to 35% of them were singletons. The top ten clones comprise about 7% of the sample. This specimen's time point label, interpreted: pre-pandemic baseline sample and day 111 after first positive SARS-CoV-2 test. The sample here was a blood sample, taken at baseline and around day 110 from a kidney transplant recipient. The receptor set was obtained from a male patient aged 30 to 39 who had COVID-19 and was a kidney transplant recipient. Following a transplant, some T cells may be graft donor cells, not patient cells.

This clonotype was observed a handful of times. The chain combines TRBV6-5 with TRBJ1-2, with D possibly matching TRBD1 (5 bases). Germline V CDR1 and CDR2: MNHEY, SVGAGI. Deletions cut 5 bases from V and 4 bases from J, with 23 bases between. The CDR3 runs 17 residues. The CDR3 region is CASSNTGSMRKTYGYTF. CDR3 in DNA: TGTGCCAGCAGTAATACAGGCTCTATGCGAAAGACCTATGGCTACACCTTC.

This clonotype occurred many times. V and J are TRBV27 and TRBJ1-5; D is uncertain. Trimming took off 6 bases at V and 6 bases at J, with 12 bases between the two ends. The CDR3 runs 13 residues. Germline loops: CDR1 MNHEY, CDR2 SMNVEV (reference sequence). This CDR3 reads CASSLKWGQPQHF. Written as DNA, the CDR3 is TGTGCCAGCAGCCTAAAATGGGGTCAGCCCCAGCATTTT.

This clonotype showed up many times. The chain is built from TRBV18 and TRBJ2-1; D is perhaps TRBD1 (6 bases). Trimming took off 6 bases at V and 7 bases at J, with 13 bases between the two ends. CDR3 length: 13 residues. From germline, CDR1 is KGHSH and CDR2 LQKENI. The CDR3 region has the DNA TGTGCCAGCTCCTCCTCCCAGGGGAATGAGCAGTTCTTC. Translation: CASSSSQGNEQFF.

This clonotype was seen repeatedly, ten times or more. The chain links TRBV30 to TRBJ2-7, with 7 bases lining up with TRBD1. The V gene end was trimmed by 5 bases and the J gene end by 5 bases; junction bases not matched to a gene: 6. This CDR3 spans 12 amino acids. Looked up from germline, CDR1 is GTSNPN and CDR2 is SVGIG (reference sequence). For the CDR3, the DNA is TGTGCCTGGGGTCTTACAGGGGACGAGCAGTACTTC. Protein product: CAWGLTGDEQYF.

This clonotype has at least ten counts. This sequence joins TRBV5-6 and TRBJ2-2, with 10 bases lining up with TRBD2. The germline V gene has CDR1 SGHDT and CDR2 YYEEEE. This CDR3 is built from 16 residues. V shed 0 bases, J shed 4 bases, and the junction held 3 bases outside the gene matches. For the CDR3, the DNA is TGTGCCAGCAGCTTGGGTGGACTAGCGGTCACCGGGGAGCTGTTTTTT. Its protein product is CASSLGGLAVTGELFF. Full variable domain (rest looked up from reference TRBV5-6 and TRBJ2-2): DAGVTQSPTHLIKTRGQQVTLRCSPKSGHDTVSWYQQALGQGPQFIFQYYEEEERQRGNFPDRFSGHQFPNYSSELNVNALLLGDSALYLCASSLGGLAVTGELFFGEGSRLTVL.

This chain links TRBV18 with TRBJ2-3; perhaps TRBD1 as D (6 bases). There are 16 residues in the CDR3. Per germline, CDR1 KGHSH and CDR2 LQKENI. The ends were cut back, 5 bases at V and 0 bases at J, with 15 bases in the middle. The CDR3 protein is CASSTIQGTSTDTQYF. In nucleotides, the CDR3 is TGTGCCAGCTCAACTATACAGGGAACTAGCACAGATACGCAGTATTTT.

This clonotype has at least ten counts. This sequence joins TRBV5-4 and TRBJ1-2; D call uncertain. Germline lookup yields CDR1 SGHNT and CDR2 YYREEE (reference sequence). CDR3 length: 16 residues. Trimming shortened V by 7 bases and J by 4 bases, and 23 bases separated the two germline ends. The CDR3 protein is CASLEYVPGKTYGYTF. DNA of the CDR3: TGTGCCAGCCTGGAATACGTACCAGGAAAGACCTATGGCTACACCTTC.

Of note for this clonotype: Sequence at one end of the junction differs from germline and may be a read error. The chain employs TRBV18 and TRBJ2-5; the D gene is possibly TRBD2 (5 bases). The CDR3 contains 13 residues. From germline, CDR1 is KGHSH and CDR2 LQKENI. The DNA of the CDR3 is TGTGCCAGCTCACGGGCGGGCCAAGAGACCCAGTGCTTC. Its translation: CASSRAGQETQCF.

This clonotype occurred many times. The chain uses TRBV3-1 and TRBJ2-5; D unresolved. CDR1 and CDR2 (germline): LGHDT, YNNKEL (reference sequence). The CDR3 runs to 17 residues. Trimming took off 5 bases at V and 5 bases at J, with 24 bases between the two ends. The CDR3 DNA reads as TGTGCCAGCAGCTCTGGACCTCCCATTTCTTTCTCTGAGACCCAGTACTTC. Amino acids: CASSSGPPISFSETQYF.

As for this clonotype: One base away lies a much larger clone, so this may be a sequencing read error. The genes are TRBV6-9 and TRBJ1-2; D ambiguous. V lost 4 bases and J 4 bases, leaving 22 bases between the germline ends. The CDR3 covers 17 residues. Looked up from germline, CDR1 is MNHGY and CDR2 is SVAAGI. The CDR3 protein is CASSCIPGGRKTYGYTF. CDR3 sequence (DNA): TGTGCCAGCAGTTGCATCCCAGGTGGGAGAAAGACCTATGGCTACACCTTC.

This clonotype was found a few times. This chain joins TRBV7-9 and TRBJ2-1; D possibly corresponds to TRBD1 (6 bases). The CDR3 runs to 14 residues. Germline-derived CDR1 and CDR2 are SEHNR and FQNEAQ (reference sequence). V lost 3 bases and J 9 bases, leaving 15 bases between the germline ends. Here the CDR3 DNA reads TGTGCCAGCAGCTTGGGGGCAGGGGCTACTGAGCAGTTCTTC. This codes for CASSLGAGATEQFF.

Comment on this clonotype: A much more abundant neighbour one base away suggests this may be a read error. The V and J genes are TRBV7-2 and TRBJ1-2; D is uncertain. The CDR3 loop spans 17 amino acids. V was pared by 4 bases and J by 4 bases, with 22 bases between. Germline assignment: CDR1 SGHTA and CDR2 FQGNSA. In DNA, the CDR3 is TGTGCCAGCAGCTATTGGCTCAGAGACGGAAAGATCTATGGCTACACCTTC. It specifies CASSYWLRDGKIYGYTF.

This clonotype was observed at least ten times. The CDR3 loop reads CATSDLQTGGNQPQHF. Written as DNA, the CDR3 is TGTGCCACCAGTGATTTGCAGACAGGGGGAAATCAGCCCCAGCATTTT. The chain combines TRBV24-1 with TRBJ1-5, with 9 bases identical to TRBD1. This CDR3 comprises 16 residues. CDR1 and CDR2 (germline): KGHDR, SFDVKD. Trimming cost V 0 bases and J 4 bases; bases outside gene matches: 3.

As regards this clonotype: The CDR3 carries no conserved terminal phenylalanine or tryptophan, so it likely arises from a read error. The V call is TRBV4-3, the J call TRBJ1-2; D uncertain. Germline V lookup: CDR1 LGHNA, CDR2 YSLEER. The CDR3 runs to 17 residues. The CDR3 here is CVSSSERGRRKTYGYTL. The CDR3 nucleotides are TGCGTCAGCAGCTCGGAGCGAGGACGTCGAAAGACCTATGGCTACACCCTC.

As to this clonotype: Given a much more abundant clone one base away, this may be a read error. This chain uses TRBV7-9 with TRBJ2-7; TRBD2 matches 13 bases. Per germline, CDR1 SEHNR and CDR2 FQNEAQ (reference sequence). This CDR3 has 16 amino acids. The DNA of the CDR3 is TGTACCAGCAGCCCAAGGACTAGCGGGAGTCCTCGCGAGCAGTACTTC. Translated, it gives CTSSPRTSGSPREQYF.

In regard to this clonotype: A much larger clonotype is one base distant, so this may be a read error. The chain carries TRBV9 and TRBJ2-7; 8 positions match TRBD1. The CDR3 spans 15 residues. Germline V gene sequence: CDR1 SGDLS, CDR2 YYNGEE. CDR3: CVSSEGQAITYEQYF. CDR3 in DNA: TGTGTCAGCAGCGAGGGACAGGCGATAACCTACGAGCAGTACTTC.

This clonotype was detected many times. The J gene is TRBJ2-5, the V gene TRBV12-3 or TRBV12-4, with 8 bases lining up with TRBD2. V lost 3 bases and J lost 3; bases outside the gene matches: 6. The length of the CDR3 is 15 residues. This CDR3 is CASSFLSAGEETQYF. DNA of the CDR3: TGTGCCAGCAGTTTCTTGTCAGCGGGAGAAGAGACCCAGTACTTC.